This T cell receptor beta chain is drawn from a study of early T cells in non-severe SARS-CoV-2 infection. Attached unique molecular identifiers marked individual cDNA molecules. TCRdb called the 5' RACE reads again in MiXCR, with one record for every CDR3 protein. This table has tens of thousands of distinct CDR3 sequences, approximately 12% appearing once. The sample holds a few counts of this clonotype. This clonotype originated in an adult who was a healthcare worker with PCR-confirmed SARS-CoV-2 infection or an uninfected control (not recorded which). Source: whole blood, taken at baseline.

CDR3 region: CASSPGDRSYNSPLHF. The CDR3 DNA follows: TGTGCCAGCTCACCAGGCGACCGCTCCTATAATTCACCCCTCCACTTT. This chain uses TRBV18 with TRBJ1-6; D uncertain. Trimming took off 2 bases at V and 0 bases at J, with 8 bases between the two ends. Germline V CDR1 and CDR2: KGHSH, LQKENI. The CDR3 length is 16 residues.